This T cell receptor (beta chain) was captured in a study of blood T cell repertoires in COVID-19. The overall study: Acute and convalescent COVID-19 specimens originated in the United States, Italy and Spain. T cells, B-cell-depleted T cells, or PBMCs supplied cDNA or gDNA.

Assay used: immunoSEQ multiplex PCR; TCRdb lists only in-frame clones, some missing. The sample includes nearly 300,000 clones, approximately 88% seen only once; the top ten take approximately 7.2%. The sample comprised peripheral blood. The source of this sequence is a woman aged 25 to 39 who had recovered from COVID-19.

The CDR3 DNA reads TGCAGCGTTGTCTGGGGCGGGGGTTCCTACAATGAGCAGTTCTTC. It encodes CSVVWGGGSYNEQFF. This chain connects TRBV29-1 to TRBJ2-1, with 7 bases fitting TRBD2. Germline V gene sequence: CDR1 SQVTM, CDR2 ANQGSEA. The length of the CDR3 is 15 residues. J was trimmed by 1 base and V by 4 bases; bases with no gene match: 7.